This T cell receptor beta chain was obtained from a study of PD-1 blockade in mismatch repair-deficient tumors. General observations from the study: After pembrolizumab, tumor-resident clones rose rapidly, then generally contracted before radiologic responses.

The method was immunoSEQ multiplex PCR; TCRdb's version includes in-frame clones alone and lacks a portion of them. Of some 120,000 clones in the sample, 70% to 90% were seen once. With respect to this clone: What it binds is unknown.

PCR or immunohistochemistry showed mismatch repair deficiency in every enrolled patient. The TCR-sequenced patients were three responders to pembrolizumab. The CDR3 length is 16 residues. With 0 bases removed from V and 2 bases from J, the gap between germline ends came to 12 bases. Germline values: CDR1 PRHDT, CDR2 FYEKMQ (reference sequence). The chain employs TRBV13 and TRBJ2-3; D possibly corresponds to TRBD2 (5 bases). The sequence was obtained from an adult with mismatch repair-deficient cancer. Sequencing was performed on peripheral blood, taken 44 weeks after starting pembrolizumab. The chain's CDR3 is CASSLGPGINTDTQYF. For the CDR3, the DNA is TGTGCCAGCAGCTTAGGTCCGGGGATCAACACAGATACGCAGTATTTT.